This passage covers 5 T cell receptor beta chains from one sample sequenced in a study of T cell responses to AZD1222 COVID-19 vaccine. Sequencing was performed with immunoSEQ multiplex PCR; in TCRdb, only in-frame clones are kept and a portion is missing. The sample lists approximately 170,000 clones; roughly nine tenths were seen once. The source material was peripheral blood, sampled on day 0 of AZD1222 vaccination. All receptors derive from an adult in good health.

V and J are TRBV7-9 and TRBJ1-4, with D perhaps TRBD1 (6 bases). V lost 5 bases and J lost 4, with 11 bases in between. Germline CDR1 and CDR2: SEHNR and FQNEAQ (reference sequence). This CDR3 has 14 residues. The CDR3 region is CASSTGQINEKLFF. CDR3 DNA sequence: TGTGCCAGCAGCACCGGACAGATTAATGAAAAACTGTTTTTT.

The V and J genes are TRBV5-1 and TRBJ2-5; 11 bases fit TRBD2. The germline gives CDR1 SGHRS, CDR2 YFSETQ. V trimming: 0 bases; J trimming: 5 bases; junction bases outside the gene matches: 6. The CDR3 has 16 residues. This CDR3 reads CASSLALAGGQETQYF. The CDR3 nucleotides read TGCGCCAGCAGCTTGGCCCTAGCGGGGGGCCAGGAGACCCAGTACTTC.

The V call is TRBV14, the J call TRBJ2-1; D not resolved. Trimming removed 4 bases from V and 5 bases from J, with 12 bases in between. Germline values: CDR1 SGHDN, CDR2 FVKESK. The CDR3 has 14 amino acids. The CDR3 region is CASSLRYGNNEQFF. In nucleotides, the CDR3 is TGTGCCAGCAGCCTTAGATATGGGAACAATGAGCAGTTCTTC.

The chain combines TRBV3-1 (or the pseudogene TRBV3-2) with TRBJ1-2; 8 bases map to TRBD1. V gave up 0 bases and J gave up 4 bases; unmatched junction bases: 10. The germline V gene has CDR1 LGHDT and CDR2 YNNKEL (reference sequence). The CDR3 has 17 amino acids. For the CDR3, the DNA is TGTGCCAGCAGCCAAGACCTTTTTCAGGGGGCTGGCTATGGCTACACCTTC. Its protein product is CASSQDLFQGAGYGYTF.

The rearrangement joins TRBV4-1 to TRBJ2-7; perhaps TRBD2 as D (6 bases). The CDR3 has 16 residues. Looked up from germline, CDR1 is MGHRA and CDR2 is YSYEKL. Trimming removed 0 bases at V and 0 bases at J, with 12 bases between. CDR3 DNA sequence: TGCGCCAGCAGCCAAGAGACCGGGACTGGCTCCTACGAGCAGTACTTC. Translation: CASSQETGTGSYEQYF.